This paragraph reports one T cell receptor beta chain. The sample originates from a study of shared clonotypes between healthy human individuals. The germline gives CDR1 SGHVS, CDR2 FNYEAQ. V dropped 1 base and J dropped 7 bases, with 8 bases sitting between them. The CDR3 contains 13 residues. Sequenced by immunoSEQ multiplex PCR; TCRdb stores in-frame clones only, minus some. The sample shows some 2 million clones, over 85% of them seen only once. Terminally differentiated effector memory CD45RA+ cells were left out of the naive CD8 fraction, which was CD45RO-negative and positively selected for CCR7.

Specimen: naive CD8+ T cells sorted from blood. The source is a young man in good health. The chain is built from TRBV7-6 and TRBJ2-1, with D tentatively TRBD2 (5 bases). CDR3 coding DNA: TGTGCCAGCAGCTTAGACGGGAAGAATGAGCAGTTCTTC. Amino acids: CASSLDGKNEQFF.